This TCR beta chain was obtained from a study of T cells in Graves' hyperthyroidism and ophthalmopathy. TCR beta CDR3 regions were amplified from RNA. RT-PCR in the first round (using the HTBI primer set) targeted the TCR CDR3. From the multiplex PCR reads, TCRdb called clonotypes with MiXCR, one entry per CDR3 protein. The data show roughly 350,000 distinct CDR3 sequences, around 13% seen once. This CDR3 spans 15 amino acids. CDR1 MGHRA and CDR2 YSYEKL come from the germline V gene. Trimming removed 1 base at V and 2 bases at J, with 12 bases between. The clonotype comes from a woman in her 30s with Graves' hyperthyroidism. The sequenced sample was blood. The chain links TRBV4-1 to TRBJ2-7; D gene uncertain. For the CDR3, the DNA is TGCGCCAGCAGCCAAGTCTCAGGCCGGCCCTACGAGCAGTACTTC. As protein: CASSQVSGRPYEQYF.